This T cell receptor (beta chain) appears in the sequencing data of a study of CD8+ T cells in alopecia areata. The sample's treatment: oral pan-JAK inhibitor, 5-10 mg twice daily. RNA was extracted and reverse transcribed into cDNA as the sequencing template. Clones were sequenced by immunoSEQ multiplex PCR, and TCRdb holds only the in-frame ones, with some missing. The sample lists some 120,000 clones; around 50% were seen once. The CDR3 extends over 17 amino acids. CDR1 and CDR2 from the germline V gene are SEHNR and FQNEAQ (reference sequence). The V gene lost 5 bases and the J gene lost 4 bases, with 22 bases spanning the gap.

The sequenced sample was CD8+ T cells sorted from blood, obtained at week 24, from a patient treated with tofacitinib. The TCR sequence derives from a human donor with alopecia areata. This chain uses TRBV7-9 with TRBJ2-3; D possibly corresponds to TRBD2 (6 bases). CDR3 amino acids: CASSPTRGGARADTQYF. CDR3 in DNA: TGTGCCAGCAGCCCAACCCGAGGAGGGGCGAGGGCAGATACGCAGTATTTT.